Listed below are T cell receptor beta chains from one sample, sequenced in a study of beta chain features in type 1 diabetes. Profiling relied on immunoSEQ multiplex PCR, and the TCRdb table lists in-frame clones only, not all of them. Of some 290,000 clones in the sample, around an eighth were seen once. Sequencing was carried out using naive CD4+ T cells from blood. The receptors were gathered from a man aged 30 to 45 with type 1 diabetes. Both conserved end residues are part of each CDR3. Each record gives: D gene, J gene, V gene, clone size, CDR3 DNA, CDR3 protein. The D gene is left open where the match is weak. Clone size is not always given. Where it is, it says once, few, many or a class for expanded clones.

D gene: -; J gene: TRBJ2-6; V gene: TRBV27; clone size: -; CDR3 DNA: TGTGCCAGCCAATCGAGCTCTGGGGCCAACGTCCTGACTTTC; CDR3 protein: CASQSSSGANVLTF
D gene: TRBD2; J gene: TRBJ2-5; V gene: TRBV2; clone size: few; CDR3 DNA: TGTGCCAGCAGTGAAGCTCGAGGACTAGAAGAGACCCAGTACTTC; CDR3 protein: CASSEARGLEETQYF
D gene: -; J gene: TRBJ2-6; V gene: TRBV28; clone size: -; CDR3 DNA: TGTGCCAGCAGTTTACTCGGGACACTCGGGGCCAACGTCCTGACTTTC; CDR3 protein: CASSLLGTLGANVLTF
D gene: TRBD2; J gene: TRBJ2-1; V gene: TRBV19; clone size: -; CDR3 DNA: TGTGCCAGTAGTATAGCGGTGGGACTAGCGGCATACAATGAGCAGTTCTTC; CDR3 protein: CASSIAVGLAAYNEQFF
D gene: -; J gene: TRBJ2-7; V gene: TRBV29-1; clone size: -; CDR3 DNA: TGCAGCGTTGCCAGTTCCTACGAGCAGTACTTC; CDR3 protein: CSVASSYEQYF
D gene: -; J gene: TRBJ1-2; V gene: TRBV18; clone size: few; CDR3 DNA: TGTGCCAGCTCACCATCCTTTGAGGATGGCTACACCTTC; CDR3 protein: CASSPSFEDGYTF
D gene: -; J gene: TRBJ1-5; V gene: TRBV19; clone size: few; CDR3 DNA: TGTGCCAGTAGTAACGGGTGGCAGCCCCAGCATTTT; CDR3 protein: CASSNGWQPQHF
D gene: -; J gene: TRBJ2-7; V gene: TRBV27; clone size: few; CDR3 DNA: TGTGCCAGCAGCTCAGGGTATCACGAGCAGTACTTC; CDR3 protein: CASSSGYHEQYF
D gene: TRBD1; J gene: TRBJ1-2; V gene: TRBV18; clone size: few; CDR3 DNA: TGTGCCAGCTCACCATCGGACAGGCCTAACTATGGCTACACCTTC; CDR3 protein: CASSPSDRPNYGYTF
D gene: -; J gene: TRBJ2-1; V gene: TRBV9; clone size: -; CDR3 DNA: TGTGCCAGCAGCGGCCGGGACAACAATGAGCAGTTCTTC; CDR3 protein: CASSGRDNNEQFF
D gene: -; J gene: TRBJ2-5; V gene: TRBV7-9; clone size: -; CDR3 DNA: TGTGCCAGCAGCTTCAAAGGGTCGGGGGAGACCCAGTACTTC; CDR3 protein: CASSFKGSGETQYF
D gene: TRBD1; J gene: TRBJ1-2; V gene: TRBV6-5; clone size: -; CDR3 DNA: TGTGCCAGCCGGACAGGAAAATATGGCTACACCTTC; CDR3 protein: CASRTGKYGYTF
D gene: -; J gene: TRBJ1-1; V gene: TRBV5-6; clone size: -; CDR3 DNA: TGTGCCAGCAGCTTGACAGGCCCTTATAACACTGAAGCTTTCTTT; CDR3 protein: CASSLTGPYNTEAFF
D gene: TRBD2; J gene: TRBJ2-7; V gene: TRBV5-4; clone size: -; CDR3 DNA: TGTGCCAGCAGCCGAGGGACTAGCGGGAGTCACTACGAGCAGTACTTC; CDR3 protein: CASSRGTSGSHYEQYF
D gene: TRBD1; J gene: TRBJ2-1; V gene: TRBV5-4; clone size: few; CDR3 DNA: TGTGCCAGCAGCTTGGTGGGACAGTACAATGAGCAGTTCTTC; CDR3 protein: CASSLVGQYNEQFF
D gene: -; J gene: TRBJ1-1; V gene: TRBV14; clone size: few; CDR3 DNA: TGTGCCAGCAGCCAAGTTGTAAACACTGAAGCTTTCTTT; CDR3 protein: CASSQVVNTEAFF
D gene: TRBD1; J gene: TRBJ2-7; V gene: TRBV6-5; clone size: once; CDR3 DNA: TGTGCCAGCAGTCCCGGGACAGGGTTATACTACGAGCAGTACTTC; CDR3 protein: CASSPGTGLYYEQYF
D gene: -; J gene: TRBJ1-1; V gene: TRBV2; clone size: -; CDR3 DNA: TGTGCCAGCAGTGGCGGGCCCCTAGAAGCTTTCTTT; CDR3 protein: CASSGGPLEAFF
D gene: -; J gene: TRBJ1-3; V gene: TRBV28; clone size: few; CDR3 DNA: TGTGCCAGCAGTTTAATTCGGTTCTCTGGAAACACCATATATTTT; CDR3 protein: CASSLIRFSGNTIYF
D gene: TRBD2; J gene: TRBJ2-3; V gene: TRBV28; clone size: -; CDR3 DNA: TGTGCCAGCCTGGGACTAATTACGGATACGCAGTATTTT; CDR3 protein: CASLGLITDTQYF